The clone carrying this TCR beta chain was found once. The data were obtained in a study of T cell changes during pregnancy in multiple sclerosis. Clones were sequenced by immunoSEQ multiplex PCR, and TCRdb holds only the in-frame ones, with some missing. The repertoire consists of around 71,000 clones, with approximately 90% occurring once and the leading ten covering almost 1.5%. With V trimmed by 5 bases and J by 0 bases, 4 bases remained unmatched. CDR1 and CDR2 (germline): SQVTM, ANQGSEA. This CDR3 has 16 amino acids. The rearrangement links TRBV29-1 to TRBJ2-1; 13 bases are a match to TRBD2. The source was peripheral blood, collected after pregnancy. The clonotype originates from a female donor with multiple sclerosis, enrolled in a pregnancy study. For the CDR3, the DNA is TGCAGCGTTCCCGGGACTAGCGGGAACTCCTACAATGAGCAGTTCTTC. It encodes CSVPGTSGNSYNEQFF.